These 6 T cell receptor beta chains were all obtained from the same sample, sequenced in a study of CD8 T cells in ankylosing spondylitis. Using its own MiXCR run on the 5' RACE reads, TCRdb lists one record per CDR3 protein. The data contain 500,000 or so distinct CDR3 sequences, about 5.4% of them singletons. Study-wide findings and caveats: For ankylosing spondylitis blood, a TCR beta motif of about eight highly homologous variants appeared characteristic.

Their antigens are not known. Input material: blood, either unsorted or a sorted T cell fraction (not recorded which). These receptors were taken from a male donor with ankylosing spondylitis.

This clonotype has at least ten counts. The J gene is TRBJ1-3, the V gene TRBV12-3 or TRBV12-4; D gene uncertain. With 0 bases removed from V and 8 bases from J, the gap between germline ends came to 5 bases. The CDR3 has 12 residues. CDR3 region: CASSLAGYTIYF. In DNA, the CDR3 is TGTGCCAGCAGTTTAGCCGGATACACCATATATTTT.

This clonotype was seen repeatedly, ten times or more. The chain is built from TRBV12-3 or TRBV12-4 and TRBJ2-1; D is uncertain. The CDR3 sequence is 12 residues long. Deletions cut 6 bases from V and 10 bases from J, with 13 bases between. CDR3 bases: TGTGCCAGCAGCCCTCTTATCGAAGAGCAGTTCTTC. Amino acid sequence: CASSPLIEEQFF.

This clonotype occurred many times. CDR3 loop: CASSSGTSLGYTF. Here the CDR3 DNA reads TGTGCCAGCAGCTCGGGCACCAGCCTAGGCTACACCTTC. The chain employs TRBV12-3 or TRBV12-4 and TRBJ1-2, with unresolved D. The CDR3 covers 13 residues. Between the trimmed V and J ends, which lost 6 bases and 8 bases, there was a span of 16 bases.

This clonotype was seen more than once but under ten times. The V and J genes are TRBV29-1 and TRBJ2-3; D ambiguous. The V gene lost 8 bases and the J gene lost 4 bases, with 22 bases spanning the gap. Per germline, CDR1 SQVTM and CDR2 ANQGSEA. The CDR3 is made up of 15 amino acids. CDR3 sequence: CSFVRRLGPADTQYF. The CDR3 bases are TGCAGCTTTGTCAGGAGATTAGGCCCTGCAGATACGCAGTATTTT.

Only a few counts were recorded for this clonotype. This chain connects TRBV20-1 to TRBJ1-5, with 7 bases identical to TRBD1. V trimming: 0 bases; J trimming: 2 bases; junction bases outside the gene matches: 10. The CDR3 sequence is 17 residues long. Germline loops: CDR1 DFQATT, CDR2 SNEGSKA (reference sequence). The CDR3 protein is CSARESRTGSGNQPQHF. Written as DNA, the CDR3 is TGCAGTGCTAGAGAGAGCCGGACAGGTTCGGGCAATCAGCCCCAGCATTTT.

Many counts were recorded for this clonotype. The CDR3 sequence is CASRTTGRVNEQYF. Written as DNA, the CDR3 is TGTGCCAGCAGGACGACAGGGAGAGTCAACGAGCAGTACTTC. The V call is TRBV12-3 or TRBV12-4, the J call TRBJ2-7; TRBD1 matches at 7 bases. The V segment lost 6 bases and the J segment 5 bases; nucleotides outside the gene matches: 10. The CDR3 spans 14 residues.